What follows are 16 T cell receptor beta chains derived from one specimen sequenced in a study of shared clonotypes between healthy human individuals. TCRdb keeps only in-frame clones here, not all; method: immunoSEQ multiplex PCR. This sample has about 2,500,000 clones; around nine tenths occur once, and the top ten carry over 0.12%. The material sequenced was naive CD4+ T cells sorted from blood. Subset of the sample: CD45RA+ positively selected. Receptors were obtained from a man in his late teens or twenties in good health.

CDR3 region: CASNWVLDTQYF. The CDR3 DNA sequence: TGTGCCAGCAATTGGGTTTTGGATACGCAGTATTTT. The chain couples TRBV2 to TRBJ2-3; no reliable D call. This CDR3 region has 12 residues. The V end was cut by 7 bases, the J end by 6 bases, with 11 bases between. Germline CDR1 reads SNHLY; CDR2 reads FYNNEI.

This chain uses TRBV7-8 with TRBJ1-4; D is possibly TRBD1 (5 bases). The ends were cut back, 5 bases at V and 7 bases at J, with 20 bases in the middle. Germline CDR1 and CDR2: SGHVS and FQNEAQ. This CDR3 is built from 16 residues. The CDR3, as DNA: TGTGCCAGCAGCGTGGGGCGATCTGGCATCGTTGAAAAACTGTTTTTT. It is translated as CASSVGRSGIVEKLFF.

This clone was counted once. The genes are TRBV30 and TRBJ2-7, with a tentative D call TRBD1 (6 bases). Germline assignment: CDR1 GTSNPN and CDR2 SVGIG (reference sequence). Trimming stripped 1 base from V and 1 base from J, with 14 bases between. This CDR3 has 15 amino acids. The CDR3 DNA reads as TGTGCCTGGAGTGCCCGGGACAAAGGTTCCTACGAGCAGTACTTC. Protein product: CAWSARDKGSYEQYF.

This chain connects TRBV18 to TRBJ2-1; perhaps TRBD2 as D (6 bases). V dropped 3 bases and J dropped 6 bases, with 9 bases sitting between them. Per germline, CDR1 KGHSH and CDR2 LQKENI. This CDR3 region has 13 residues. The CDR3 coding sequence is TGTGCCAGCTCACCGGCGGGGATCAATGAGCAGTTCTTC. Amino acids: CASSPAGINEQFF. Filled out from reference TRBV18 and TRBJ2-1, the complete variable domain reads NAGVMQNPRHLVRRRGQEARLRCSPMKGHSHVYWYRQLPEEGLKFMVYLQKENIIDESGMPKERFSAEFPKEGPSILRIQQVVRGDSAAYFCASSPAGINEQFFGPGTRLTVL.

The chain recombines TRBV9 with TRBJ2-6; maybe TRBD1 (6 bases). The CDR3 extends over 17 amino acids. The germline gives CDR1 SGDLS, CDR2 YYNGEE. Trimming cost V 0 bases and J 2 bases, with 12 bases left between them. Here the CDR3 reads CASSVATQGPGANVLTF. The CDR3 DNA is TGTGCCAGCAGCGTAGCTACGCAGGGGCCTGGGGCCAACGTCCTGACTTTC.

Comments on this clone: The same CDR3 is also encoded by other DNA sequences in this sample. The V and J genes are TRBV18 and TRBJ2-3; no reliable D call. This CDR3 contains 15 residues. CDR1 is KGHSH and CDR2 is LQKENI in the germline V gene. Trimming took off 2 bases at V and 1 base at J, with 10 bases between the two ends. CDR3 coding DNA: TGTGCCAGCTCACCATTAGGCTCGGGCACAGATACGCAGTATTTT. Translating it yields CASSPLGSGTDTQYF.

The chain uses TRBV5-1 and TRBJ2-7, with D possibly called TRBD1 or TRBD2 (5 bases each). CDR1 and CDR2 (germline): SGHRS, YFSETQ. The V gene lost 0 bases and the J gene lost 2 bases, with 15 bases spanning the gap. This CDR3 region has 16 residues. The CDR3 reads CASSLGGAPLAYEQYF. The DNA for the CDR3 is TGCGCCAGCAGCTTGGGAGGGGCCCCCCTGGCCTACGAGCAGTACTTC.

The V call is TRBV7-2, the J call TRBJ2-7, with 10 bases aligning to TRBD1. This CDR3 region has 16 residues. With 8 bases clipped from V and 1 base from J, the junction kept 11 bases outside the gene matches. Germline CDR1 SGHTA, CDR2 FQGNSA. The CDR3 sequence is CASPLGTGARSYEQYF. In DNA form, the CDR3 reads TGTGCCAGCCCCCTTGGGACAGGGGCGAGATCCTACGAGCAGTACTTC.

The chain combines TRBV7-9 with TRBJ1-1; D possibly corresponds to TRBD1 (5 bases). Per germline, CDR1 SEHNR and CDR2 FQNEAQ (reference sequence). V was pared by 4 bases and J by 3 bases, with 15 bases between. The CDR3 length is 15 residues. CDR3 DNA sequence: TGTGCCAGCAGCTCCGTCGGGGCGGAGTACACTGAAGCTTTCTTT. As protein: CASSSVGAEYTEAFF.

This clone was detected only a few times. V gene TRBV30 combines with J gene TRBJ1-2; 7 bases are a match to TRBD1. The V and J ends lost 7 bases and 0 bases, in that order; junction bases with no gene match: 8. The germline CDR1 and CDR2 sequences are GTSNPN and SVGIG (reference sequence). This CDR3 contains 14 residues. The CDR3 region has the DNA TGTGCCTTAAGACAGGGAGGCGCTAACTATGGCTACACCTTC. As protein: CALRQGGANYGYTF.

In its sample, this clone was seen once. The J gene is TRBJ2-2, the V gene TRBV2, with TRBD1 matching over 8 bases. Germline V gene sequence: CDR1 SNHLY, CDR2 FYNNEI. The CDR3 consists of 14 residues. V trimming: 6 bases; J trimming: 6 bases; junction bases outside the gene matches: 6. Here the CDR3 reads CASRPTGGPGELFF. DNA of the CDR3: TGTGCCAGCAGGCCCACAGGGGGGCCCGGGGAGCTGTTTTTT.

In DNA, the CDR3 is TGTGCCAGAATGACCACCGGGACTAGCGGCAAAGGACTTAGTGGGAATGAGCAGTTCTTC. Translation gives CARMTTGTSGKGLSGNEQFF. The rearrangement joins TRBV6-4 to TRBJ2-1; TRBD2 aligns across 11 bases. Germline assignment: CDR1 MRHNA and CDR2 SNTAGT. CDR3 size: 20 residues. The junction had 26 bases not matched to a gene; V was cut back by 9 bases and J by 7 bases.

This clone appeared a few times. V is TRBV30 and J is TRBJ1-1, with D tentatively TRBD1 (5 bases). Between the trimmed V and J ends, which lost 4 bases and 7 bases, there was a span of 10 bases. There are 11 residues in the CDR3. Per the germline V gene, CDR1 is GTSNPN and CDR2 is SVGIG (reference sequence). CDR3 sequence (DNA): TGTGCCTGGAATCGGGGCATTGAAGCTTTCTTT. Its protein is CAWNRGIEAFF.

This chain uses TRBV27 with TRBJ2-3, with D possibly being TRBD1 or TRBD2 (6 bases each). Germline CDR1 reads MNHEY; CDR2 reads SMNVEV (reference sequence). This CDR3 spans 15 amino acids. V was cut by 6 bases and J by 3 bases, with 16 bases left in between. This CDR3 is CASRLGGLSTDTQYF. CDR3 nucleotide sequence: TGTGCCAGCAGACTAGGGGGGCTGTCGACAGATACGCAGTATTTT.

The count of this clone is one. The chain uses TRBV5-4 and TRBJ2-2; D possibly corresponds to TRBD1 (5 bases). CDR3 length equals 14 residues. The V end lost 4 bases, the J end lost 2 bases, and 9 bases lay between the germline ends. CDR1 is SGHNT and CDR2 is YYREEE in the germline V gene (reference sequence). This CDR3 reads CASSPDSNTGELFF. As DNA, the CDR3 is TGTGCCAGCAGCCCCGACAGCAACACCGGGGAGCTGTTTTTT.

This chain connects TRBV5-1 to TRBJ2-1; no clear D. With 4 bases removed from V and 2 bases from J, the gap between germline ends came to 13 bases. Germline V gene sequence: CDR1 SGHRS, CDR2 YFSETQ. The CDR3 loop spans 15 amino acids. The CDR3 region is CASSHSRNAYNEQFF. In DNA, the CDR3 is TGCGCCAGCAGCCACTCCAGGAACGCCTACAATGAGCAGTTCTTC.